Following are 24 T cell receptor beta chains from one sample sequenced in a study of blood T cells in healthy people across ages. Through a sample-barcoded 5' primer and a J-beta primer mix, a second PCR was run for roughly 6 to 12 cycles. TCRdb analysed the 5' RACE reads with MiXCR anew, one entry per CDR3 protein. This sample has 850,000 to 1,300,000 distinct CDR3 sequences; more than 35% occur once, and the top ten carry 15% to 20%. The sequenced material came from blood. The receptor source for this set is a woman aged 55-69 years in good health.

The table lists this clonotype with a few counts. This rearrangement joins TRBV20-1 to TRBJ1-5, with 7 bases fitting TRBD1. The junction had 17 bases not matched to a gene; V was cut back by 1 base and J by 5 bases. The CDR3 spans 18 residues. Germline CDR1 DFQATT, CDR2 SNEGSKA (reference sequence). This CDR3 reads CSARATGAPTSYDQPQHF. The CDR3 region has the DNA TGCAGTGCTAGAGCAACAGGGGCCCCAACCTCCTACGATCAGCCCCAGCATTTT.

The V call is TRBV3-1, the J call TRBJ2-3, with D tentatively TRBD2 (6 bases). Trimming left V 7 bases short and J 5 bases short, with 16 bases between. The V gene's germline CDR1 is LGHDT and CDR2 YNNKEL (reference sequence). This CDR3 region has 14 residues. This chain's CDR3 is CASKEYGTRDTQYF. CDR3 in DNA: TGTGCCAGCAAGGAATACGGGACTCGAGATACGCAGTATTTT.

This chain joins TRBV2 and TRBJ2-1; D is ambiguous. Germline V gene sequence: CDR1 SNHLY, CDR2 FYNNEI. With 2 bases removed from V and 6 bases from J, the gap between germline ends came to 5 bases. CDR3 length: 12 amino acids. CDR3 sequence reads: CASSEFANEQFF. CDR3 in DNA: TGTGCCAGCAGTGAATTCGCCAATGAGCAGTTCTTC. Full variable domain (remainder filled in from reference TRBV2 and TRBJ2-1): EPEVTQTPSHQVTQMGQEVILRCVPISNHLYFYWYRQILGQKVEFLVSFYNNEISEKSEIFDDQFSVERPDGSNFTLKIRSTKLEDSAMYFCASSEFANEQFFGPGTRLTVL.

The table lists this clonotype with a few counts. The rearrangement uses TRBV12-3 or TRBV12-4 and TRBJ2-5; TRBD2 might be the D (5 bases). CDR3 length equals 13 residues. Deletions cut 6 bases from V and 2 bases from J, with 10 bases between. CDR3 coding DNA: TGTGCCAGCAGAGCGGATGGACAAGAGACCCAGTACTTC. Translating gives CASRADGQETQYF.

The chain couples TRBV6-5 to TRBJ2-1; weak D call: TRBD2 (6 bases). Germline assignment: CDR1 MNHEY and CDR2 SVGAGI. The V gene lost 7 bases and the J gene lost 4 bases, with 17 bases spanning the gap. The CDR3 extends over 15 amino acids. CDR3 in DNA: TGTGCCAGCACCTCGGGTCTGGGGGGATACAATGAGCAGTTCTTC. Amino acid sequence: CASTSGLGGYNEQFF.

The rearrangement joins TRBV2 to TRBJ2-7, with D possibly TRBD2 on 5 matching bases. Germline assignment: CDR1 SNHLY and CDR2 FYNNEI. Trimming removed 1 base at V and 6 bases at J, with 16 bases between. This CDR3 region has 15 residues. CDR3 region: CASSEGAGGPLEQYF. Here the CDR3 DNA reads TGTGCCAGCAGTGAAGGTGCAGGAGGCCCACTCGAGCAGTACTTC.

This clonotype turned up a few times. The rearrangement uses TRBV18 and TRBJ1-2, with no clear D. This CDR3 has 14 residues. V lost 0 bases, J lost 8 bases, and 13 bases lay in between. Germline V gene lookup returns CDR1 KGHSH and CDR2 LQKENI. CDR3 in amino acids: CASSPPADPEGYTF. Written as DNA, the CDR3 is TGTGCCAGCTCACCACCGGCAGACCCTGAAGGCTACACCTTC.

This chain links TRBV29-1 with TRBJ2-1; 11 nucleotides align to TRBD2. V lost 3 bases and J lost 4; bases outside the gene matches: 5. This CDR3 has 15 amino acids. Germline values: CDR1 SQVTM, CDR2 ANQGSEA. CDR3 protein: CSVDTGTSGYNEQFF. The CDR3 DNA follows: TGCAGCGTTGACACCGGGACTAGCGGATACAATGAGCAGTTCTTC.

This clonotype appeared a few times. The chain links TRBV7-2 to TRBJ1-2; no clear D gene. Trimming took off 1 base at V and 7 bases at J, with 7 bases between the two ends. CDR3 size: 12 residues. The germline V gene has CDR1 SGHTA and CDR2 FQGNSA. CDR3 protein: CASSLDGSGYTF. Written as DNA, the CDR3 is TGTGCCAGCAGCTTAGACGGGTCTGGCTACACCTTC.

Only a few counts were recorded for this clonotype. This chain connects TRBV7-8 to TRBJ1-2, with TRBD1 as a possible D gene (5 bases). With 8 bases removed from V and 0 bases from J, the gap between germline ends came to 10 bases. The CDR3 runs 13 residues. Germline V gene sequence: CDR1 SGHVS, CDR2 FQNEAQ. This CDR3 is CASGDGTNYGYTF. CDR3 bases: TGTGCCAGCGGGGACGGGACTAACTATGGCTACACCTTC.

V usage is TRBV4-1 and J usage is TRBJ2-6; D is uncertain. This CDR3 has 15 residues. V lost 1 base to trimming and J lost 0 bases, with 4 bases between them. CDR1 is MGHRA and CDR2 is YSYEKL in the germline V gene. The CDR3 loop is CASSQGSSGANVLTF. The CDR3, as DNA: TGCGCCAGCAGCCAAGGAAGCTCTGGGGCCAACGTCCTGACTTTC.

J is TRBJ2-7 and V is TRBV6-1, with 8 positions matching TRBD2. Germline V gene lookup returns CDR1 MNHNS and CDR2 SASEGT. J was trimmed by 4 bases and V by 1 base; bases with no gene match: 6. The CDR3 is 15 residues long. CDR3 loop: CASSEVAGPQYEQYF. Here the CDR3 DNA reads TGTGCCAGCAGTGAAGTAGCGGGGCCTCAATACGAGCAGTACTTC.

This clonotype has at least ten counts. The V gene is TRBV29-1, the J gene TRBJ2-7; a weak D match, TRBD2 (6 bases). The V gene lost 2 bases and the J gene lost 2 bases, with 19 bases spanning the gap. CDR1 and CDR2 from the germline V gene are SQVTM and ANQGSEA. The CDR3 runs 16 residues. The CDR3 protein is CSVELPGSGYTYEQYF. The CDR3, as DNA: TGCAGCGTTGAACTCCCGGGTAGCGGTTACACCTACGAGCAGTACTTC.

V gene TRBV5-1 combines with J gene TRBJ2-4; no firm D call. The CDR3 totals 17 residues. Trimming cost V 0 bases and J 0 bases, with 13 bases left between them. Looked up from germline, CDR1 is SGHRS and CDR2 is YFSETQ. The CDR3 coding sequence is TGCGCCAGCAGCTTGGCCAATGGTGCCCTAGCCAAAAACATTCAGTACTTC. Protein sequence: CASSLANGALAKNIQYF.

The chain is built from TRBV12-3 or TRBV12-4 and TRBJ2-7; D is ambiguous. The V end lost 5 bases, the J end lost 6 bases, and 8 bases lay between the germline ends. The CDR3 length is 11 residues. CDR3 nucleotide sequence: TGTGCCAGCAGTCTCAAATTCGAGCAGTACTTC. It codes for CASSLKFEQYF.

This clonotype appeared once. The V gene is TRBV5-4, the J gene TRBJ2-5; D remains ambiguous. The DNA end is more similar to TRBJ2-7, so the J call may be wrong. This CDR3 spans 13 amino acids. Germline V gene sequence: CDR1 SGHNT, CDR2 YYREEE (reference sequence). CDR3 nucleotides: TGTGCCAGCAGCTTGGCGAGTACAGACGAGCAGTACTTC. Translating it yields CASSLASTDEQYF.

This clonotype was counted only a few times. DNA of the CDR3: TGTGCCAGCAGCCAAGATGGACAGGGGTGGTACGAGCAGTACTTC. Translated: CASSQDGQGWYEQYF. The chain carries TRBV14 and TRBJ2-7; 9 bases align to TRBD1. Germline values: CDR1 SGHDN, CDR2 FVKESK. This CDR3 region has 15 residues. Trimming cost V 0 bases and J 4 bases; bases outside gene matches: 4.

Regarding this clonotype: The junction shows a germline mismatch at one end, possibly a read error. The V and J genes are TRBV15 and TRBJ2-1; possibly TRBD1 or TRBD2 for D (6 bases each). The CDR3 has 22 residues. CDR1 LNHNV and CDR2 YYDKDF come from the germline V gene (reference sequence). The CDR3 region has the DNA TGTGCCACCAGTAGAGAGATATCAGAGGGGGGACATACCCGAAGCTCCTACAATGAGCAGTTCTTC. Translation gives CATSREISEGGHTRSSYNEQFF.

Worth noting for this clonotype: Its ends do not fully match the called genes, so a read error is possible. The chain recombines TRBV11-2 with TRBJ2-5; 10 nucleotides agree with TRBD2. Germline CDR1 reads SGHAT; CDR2 reads FQNNGV. This CDR3 region has 17 residues. The CDR3: CTSSWFGSSGSQETQYF. The CDR3 nucleotides read TGTACCAGCAGCTGGTTTGGGTCTAGCGGGAGTCAAGAGACCCAGTACTTC.

The V gene is TRBV4-1, the J gene TRBJ1-2; D remains unclear. Between the trimmed V and J ends, which lost 0 bases and 7 bases, there was a span of 9 bases. Germline CDR1 is MGHRA and CDR2 is YSYEKL. This CDR3 spans 13 amino acids. The CDR3 DNA reads TGCGCCAGCAGCCAAGAGCCCCTTTTTGGCTACACCTTC. This gives the protein CASSQEPLFGYTF.

This clonotype was counted between two and nine times. The chain uses TRBV5-1 and TRBJ2-7; D is unresolved. Germline V lookup: CDR1 SGHRS, CDR2 YFSETQ. V shed 5 bases and J shed 6 bases, with 9 bases lying between them. This CDR3 spans 11 amino acids. CDR3 sequence reads: CASSDHLEQYF. CDR3 bases: TGCGCCAGCAGTGACCATCTCGAGCAGTACTTC.

The gene calls are TRBV9 and TRBJ2-3; D is uncertain. This CDR3 is 14 amino acids long. The V and J ends lost 1 base and 3 bases respectively, with 9 bases between them. The germline CDR1 and CDR2 sequences are SGDLS and YYNGEE. The CDR3 DNA follows: TGTGCCAGCAGCGTAAAGGGTATTACAGATACGCAGTATTTT. It encodes CASSVKGITDTQYF.

Worth noting for this clonotype: The junction departs from the called germline gene at one end, perhaps through a read error. The chain is built from TRBV27 and TRBJ2-1; tentative D call: TRBD1 (5 bases). The germline gives CDR1 MNHEY, CDR2 SMNVEV (reference sequence). CDR3 length: 16 residues. Here the CDR3 reads CACSLSTSGRVNEQFF. The CDR3 region has the DNA TGTGCCTGCAGTTTATCCACCTCGGGCAGGGTGAATGAGCAGTTCTTC.

The chain is built from TRBV11-2 and TRBJ2-1; 8 nucleotides agree with TRBD2. Germline lookup yields CDR1 SGHAT and CDR2 FQNNGV. V lost 5 bases to trimming and J lost 7 bases; unmatched junction nucleotides: 10. The CDR3 runs to 15 residues. The CDR3 DNA follows: TGTGCCAGCAGCCACAGCGGGAGAGGTCGGAATGAGCAGTTCTTC. It translates to CASSHSGRGRNEQFF.